These 27 T cell receptor beta chains originate from one sample sequenced in a study of Ad26.COV2.S vaccination and SARS-CoV-2 variants. Libraries were prepared by immunoSEQ multiplex PCR; TCRdb keeps only in-frame clonotypes and omits some of them. The table includes a few hundred thousand clones, approximately 90% detected once. Treatment specified: 15 to 20 received Ad26.COV2.S at low or high dose, single or two shots; five or six received placebo; per-sample allocation not given. Following the first vaccine or placebo injection, samples were taken on day 63. This specimen was peripheral blood, taken in a trial of Ad26.COV2.S vaccine versus placebo. These TCRs come from a person aged 18-65 years who received the Ad26.COV2.S COVID-19 vaccine or a placebo.

This clone appeared a single time. The chain is built from TRBV7-9 and TRBJ1-4; D is uncertain. Germline lookup yields CDR1 SEHNR and CDR2 FQNEAQ (reference sequence). The CDR3 is 16 residues long. V lost 2 bases and J 4 bases, leaving 14 bases between the germline ends. The CDR3 region has the DNA TGTGCCAGCAGCTTACCCGTAGGCTCCCGTAATGAAAAACTGTTTTTT. Protein product: CASSLPVGSRNEKLFF.

CDR3 amino acids: CASSSRDREYGYTF. CDR3 DNA: TGTGCCAGCAGCTCCCGGGACAGGGAATATGGCTACACCTTC. The rearrangement joins TRBV5-4 to TRBJ1-2; the match to TRBD1 covers 9 bases. The germline V gene encodes CDR1 SGHNT and CDR2 YYREEE (reference sequence). The ends lost 3 bases at V and 5 bases at J; junction bases unmatched: 5. The CDR3 is 14 residues long.

The chain is built from TRBV5-1 and TRBJ1-3, with D hard to call. V lost 0 bases to trimming and J lost 4 bases, with 14 bases between them. This CDR3 is built from 16 residues. Germline V CDR1 and CDR2: SGHRS, YFSETQ. The CDR3 is CASSLGYDWGGNTIYF. In DNA, the CDR3 is TGCGCCAGCAGCTTGGGGTACGACTGGGGAGGAAACACCATATATTTT.

V usage is TRBV4-1 and J usage is TRBJ1-2; D is perhaps TRBD1 (5 bases). This CDR3 comprises 15 residues. V shed 2 bases and J shed 5 bases, with 15 bases lying between them. Germline V CDR1 and CDR2: MGHRA, YSYEKL. CDR3 bases: TGCGCCAGCAGCCAACCAACTCAGGGTGGGTATGGCTACACCTTC. Its translation: CASSQPTQGGYGYTF.

With regard to this clone: Additional DNA sequences in this sample encode the identical CDR3. This chain joins TRBV7-2 and TRBJ1-3; 7 bases match TRBD1. This CDR3 is built from 15 residues. V lost 3 bases, J lost 1 base, and 3 bases stayed unmatched. Germline V gives CDR1 SGHTA, CDR2 FQGNSA. DNA for the CDR3: TGTGCCAGCAGCTTCGACAGGGCGTCTGGAAACACCATATATTTT. It translates to CASSFDRASGNTIYF.

This clone was counted a single time. The chain couples TRBV19 to TRBJ1-2; D unclear. The germline V gene encodes CDR1 LNHDA and CDR2 SQIVND (reference sequence). The CDR3 length is 12 residues. The V end was cut by 5 bases, the J end by 0 bases, with 4 bases between. The CDR3 loop reads CASSEANYGYTF. DNA for the CDR3: TGTGCCAGTAGTGAAGCTAACTATGGCTACACCTTC.

The chain employs TRBV11-3 and TRBJ2-3, with D perhaps TRBD2 (5 bases). Trimming removed 5 bases at V and 2 bases at J, with 14 bases between. The CDR3 contains 15 residues. Germline-derived CDR1 and CDR2 are SGHNT and YENEEA. CDR3 residues: CASSRSSLPTDTQYF. The CDR3 DNA sequence: TGTGCCAGCAGCCGTTCTAGCTTACCCACAGATACGCAGTATTTT.

The genes are TRBV29-1 and TRBJ2-7; D is undetermined. From germline, CDR1 is SQVTM and CDR2 ANQGSEA. With 3 bases removed from V and 4 bases from J, the gap between germline ends came to 10 bases. This CDR3 is 12 amino acids long. This CDR3 reads CSVDGANYEQYF. The CDR3 DNA reads TGCAGCGTTGACGGTGCAAATTACGAGCAGTACTTC.

The sample holds one count of this clone. This rearrangement joins TRBV6-5 to TRBJ2-7; D unresolved. The CDR3 contains 11 residues. Germline CDR1 reads MNHEY; CDR2 reads SVGAGI. V was pared by 8 bases and J by 1 base, with 6 bases between. The chain's CDR3 is CASLLSYEQYF. The CDR3 DNA reads TGTGCCAGCTTGCTGTCCTACGAGCAGTACTTC.

The chain combines TRBV4-3 with TRBJ2-1, with 15 bases matching TRBD2. V lost 1 base to trimming and J lost 1 base; unmatched junction nucleotides: 11. The CDR3 consists of 21 residues. Germline CDR1 and CDR2: LGHNA and YSLEER. The CDR3 loop reads CASSQAPAGTSGGLSYNEQFF. The CDR3 coding sequence is TGCGCCAGCAGCCAAGCCCCAGCCGGGACTAGCGGGGGGCTATCCTACAATGAGCAGTTCTTC.

The chain has TRBV27 and TRBJ2-3; TRBD2 is a possible D gene (6 bases). Germline assignment: CDR1 MNHEY and CDR2 SMNVEV (reference sequence). V lost 4 bases and J lost 6, with 20 bases in between. This CDR3 contains 16 residues. This CDR3 is CASSSTGVLPDDTQYF. Written as DNA, the CDR3 is TGTGCCAGCAGTTCAACGGGGGTACTCCCCGACGATACGCAGTATTTT.

The gene calls are TRBV24-1 and TRBJ1-5, with D possibly TRBD1 on 5 matching bases. The CDR3 runs to 18 residues. V lost 10 bases and J lost 0, with 24 bases in between. Germline CDR1 is KGHDR and CDR2 is SFDVKD. CDR3 region: CATPKIAQAIPSNQPQHF. As DNA, the CDR3 is TGTGCCACTCCAAAGATCGCACAGGCGATCCCTAGCAATCAGCCCCAGCATTTT.

This clone has only a few counts. This chain joins TRBV20-1 and TRBJ1-1; possible D gene TRBD1, 5 bases. CDR3 length: 11 amino acids. Deletions cut 7 bases from V and 8 bases from J, with 14 bases between. Germline assignment: CDR1 DFQATT and CDR2 SNEGSKA (reference sequence). The CDR3 bases are TGCAGTGAAACAAGAGGGGCGGAAGCTTTCTTT. Protein sequence: CSETRGAEAFF.

This clone was detected once. The chain carries TRBV4-2 and TRBJ2-5, with 10 bases identical to TRBD2. V was pared by 1 base and J by 5 bases, with 7 bases of the junction left unmatched. This CDR3 is 16 amino acids long. Germline-derived CDR1 and CDR2 are LGHNA and YNFKEQ. DNA for the CDR3: TGTGCCAGCAGCCAAGTCCCAGCGGGGGGGCTGGAGACCCAGTACTTC. As protein: CASSQVPAGGLETQYF.

The rearrangement links TRBV6-2 or TRBV6-3 to TRBJ2-3; weak D call: TRBD2 (6 bases). CDR1 and CDR2 (germline): MNHEY, SVGEGT. The CDR3 is made up of 15 amino acids. Trimming removed 4 bases from V and 4 bases from J, with 15 bases in between. This CDR3 reads CASSSTAGQADTQYF. The CDR3 DNA reads as TGTGCCAGCAGTTCCACAGCGGGTCAGGCAGATACGCAGTATTTT.

The chain links TRBV7-9 to TRBJ2-1; TRBD1 matches at 7 bases. Germline CDR1 SEHNR, CDR2 FQNEAQ (reference sequence). The ends lost 1 base at V and 10 bases at J; junction bases unmatched: 1. CDR3 length: 12 residues. The CDR3 bases are TGTGCCAGCAGCTTAGGAGGGGGCGAGCAGTTCTTC. Protein sequence: CASSLGGGEQFF.

V is TRBV5-1 and J is TRBJ2-5, with D perhaps TRBD2 (6 bases). Germline V gene lookup returns CDR1 SGHRS and CDR2 YFSETQ. This CDR3 spans 15 amino acids. V lost 1 base and J 1 base, leaving 11 bases between the germline ends. The CDR3 is CASSLQAGSQETQYF. In nucleotides, the CDR3 is TGCGCCAGCAGCTTGCAGGCGGGAAGCCAAGAGACCCAGTACTTC.

This clone was counted a single time. V gene TRBV13 combines with J gene TRBJ2-7; 9 positions agree with TRBD2. V lost 1 base, J lost 3 bases, and 4 bases stayed unmatched. The germline V gene encodes CDR1 PRHDT and CDR2 FYEKMQ (reference sequence). The CDR3 contains 15 residues. The CDR3 region has the DNA TGTGCCAGCAGCTTAGCGGCGGGGGGGATCTACGAGCAGTACTTC. Its protein product is CASSLAAGGIYEQYF.

The CDR3 sequence is CASSRQGMGLRGDEQYF. The CDR3 DNA is TGTGCCAGCAGCAGACAGGGGATGGGGCTACGGGGCGACGAGCAGTACTTC. The rearrangement uses TRBV21-1 and TRBJ2-7; the table names TRBD1, a call not compared with the DNA. TRBV21-1 is recorded as a pseudogene. The CDR3 length is 17 residues.

This chain joins TRBV27 and TRBJ2-2; 10 nucleotides line up with TRBD1. The CDR3 contains 16 residues. Losses at the gene ends were 2 bases for V and 7 bases for J; bases not matched to a gene: 7. Germline V lookup: CDR1 MNHEY, CDR2 SMNVEV (reference sequence). CDR3 nucleotide sequence: TGTGCCAGCAGTTTAATGGCGACAGGGGGCCACGGGGAGCTGTTTTTT. This gives the protein CASSLMATGGHGELFF.

V is TRBV5-4 and J is TRBJ2-1; 12 bases line up with TRBD2. Germline CDR1 and CDR2: SGHNT and YYREEE (reference sequence). Losses at the gene ends were 4 bases for V and 4 bases for J; bases not matched to a gene: 3. This CDR3 is built from 15 residues. This CDR3 reads CASSTLAGGYNEQFF. The CDR3 DNA is TGTGCCAGCAGCACTCTAGCGGGGGGGTACAATGAGCAGTTCTTC.

This chain connects TRBV7-2 to TRBJ2-2; D may match TRBD1 or TRBD2 (6 bases each). The CDR3 totals 16 residues. V shed 1 base and J shed 6 bases, with 15 bases lying between them. In germline, CDR1 is SGHTA, CDR2 FQGNSA. In nucleotides, the CDR3 is TGTGCCAGCAGCTTAGAGGGGGGCGGTACGGCCGGGGAGCTGTTTTTT. It codes for CASSLEGGGTAGELFF.

V usage is TRBV19 and J usage is TRBJ2-3; TRBD2 aligns across 9 bases. CDR3 length equals 16 residues. Losses at the gene ends were 7 bases for V and 1 base for J; bases not matched to a gene: 9. Germline loops: CDR1 LNHDA, CDR2 SQIVND (reference sequence). Here the CDR3 DNA reads TGTGCCAGTACCCGGACAGCGGGAGGTGGCACAGATACGCAGTATTTT. It yields the protein CASTRTAGGGTDTQYF.

The gene calls are TRBV5-1 and TRBJ2-1; the D is unclear. Germline loops: CDR1 SGHRS, CDR2 YFSETQ. V was cut by 4 bases and J by 3 bases, with 17 bases left in between. The CDR3 length is 16 residues. CDR3 DNA: TGCGCCAGCAGCCCCGGTGCTACGTCCCTCTACAATGAGCAGTTCTTC. It is translated as CASSPGATSLYNEQFF.

CDR3 protein: CASTPPGTGAFYEQYF. CDR3 sequence (DNA): TGTGCCAGCACCCCTCCCGGGACAGGCGCCTTCTACGAGCAGTACTTC. The chain carries TRBV5-6 and TRBJ2-7; 8 nucleotides align to TRBD1. The length of the CDR3 is 16 residues. Per the germline V gene, CDR1 is SGHDT and CDR2 is YYEEEE. V was pared by 6 bases and J by 3 bases, with 14 bases of the junction left unmatched. The variable domain in full, completed from reference TRBV5-6 and TRBJ2-7, reads DAGVTQSPTHLIKTRGQQVTLRCSPKSGHDTVSWYQQALGQGPQFIFQYYEEEERQRGNFPDRFSGHQFPNYSSELNVNALLLGDSALYLCASTPPGTGAFYEQYFGPGTRLTVT.

As concerns this clone: This same CDR3 is encoded by further DNA sequences in the sample. The gene calls are TRBV20-1 and TRBJ2-7, with 7 bases fitting TRBD1. Germline CDR1 is DFQATT and CDR2 is SNEGSKA (reference sequence). This CDR3 region has 11 residues. J lost 4 bases, V lost 3 bases, and 0 bases had no gene match. The CDR3 is CSARTGYEQYF. The CDR3 DNA reads as TGCAGTGCTAGGACAGGGTACGAGCAGTACTTC.

The V and J genes are TRBV9 and TRBJ2-3, with a tentative D call TRBD2 (5 bases). The CDR3 has 16 amino acids. Germline V lookup: CDR1 SGDLS, CDR2 YYNGEE. V was pared by 1 base and J by 0 bases, with 12 bases between. Written as DNA, the CDR3 is TGTGCCAGCAGCGTAAACGGCGGGTCTAGCACAGATACGCAGTATTTT. Encoded protein: CASSVNGGSSTDTQYF.